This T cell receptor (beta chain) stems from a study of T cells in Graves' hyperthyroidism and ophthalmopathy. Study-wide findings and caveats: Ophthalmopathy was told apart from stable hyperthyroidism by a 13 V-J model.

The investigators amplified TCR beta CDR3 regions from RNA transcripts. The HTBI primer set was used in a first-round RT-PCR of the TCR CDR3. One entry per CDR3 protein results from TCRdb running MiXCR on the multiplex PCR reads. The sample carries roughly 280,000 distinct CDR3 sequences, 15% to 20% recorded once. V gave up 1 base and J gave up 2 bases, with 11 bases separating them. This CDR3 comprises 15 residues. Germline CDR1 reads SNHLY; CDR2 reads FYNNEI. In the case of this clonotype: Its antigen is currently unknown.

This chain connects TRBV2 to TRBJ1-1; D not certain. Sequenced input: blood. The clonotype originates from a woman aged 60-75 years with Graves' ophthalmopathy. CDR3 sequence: CASSEGAGPNTEAFF. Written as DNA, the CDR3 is TGTGCCAGCAGTGAAGGGGCAGGACCTAACACTGAAGCTTTCTTT.